This record looks at one T cell receptor beta chain sequence and its context. The antigen is not known. Adult donors, all healthy and HIV-negative, had no recent acute infections or vaccinations. This entry is derived from a study of shared clonotypes between healthy human individuals. As for the study in general: Aged 18 to 49, the donors were two women and a few men.

Findings and limits, study-wide: Approximately 5.3% was the fraction of naive CD4 clonotypes found shared across several donors.

CDR1 is SGHTA, CDR2 FQGNSA, per germline. Trimming left V 1 base short and J 7 bases short, with 16 bases between. There are 15 residues in the CDR3. TCRdb's copy holds only in-frame clones and misses some; the assay was immunoSEQ multiplex PCR. The sample consists of 1.4 million or so clones, about 98.5% of them appearing once. The V gene is TRBV7-2, the J gene TRBJ1-2; D unclear. Input material: naive CD4+ T cells sorted from blood. Described subset: CD45RA+ positively selected. This clonotype originated in a man under 40 in good health. CDR3 protein: CASSLVSPPAGGYTF. Written as DNA, the CDR3 is TGTGCCAGCAGCTTAGTGAGTCCTCCCGCAGGTGGCTACACCTTC.